This TCR beta chain derives from a study of early T cells in non-severe SARS-CoV-2 infection. TCRdb reprocessed the 5' RACE reads with MiXCR, giving one entry per CDR3 protein. This table holds 20,000 to 30,000 distinct CDR3 sequences, 5.1% found once. V lost 3 bases and J 0 bases, leaving 9 bases between the germline ends. Germline-derived CDR1 and CDR2 are SGHTA and FQGNSA. The CDR3 is 15 residues long. The TCR comes from an adult who was a healthcare worker with PCR-confirmed SARS-CoV-2 infection or an uninfected control (not recorded which). Sequencing was performed on whole blood. This chain links TRBV7-2 with TRBJ1-3; D gene unclear. CDR3 sequence reads: CASSFFRSSGNTIYF. DNA for the CDR3: TGTGCCAGCAGCTTTTTCAGGAGCTCTGGAAACACCATATATTTT.